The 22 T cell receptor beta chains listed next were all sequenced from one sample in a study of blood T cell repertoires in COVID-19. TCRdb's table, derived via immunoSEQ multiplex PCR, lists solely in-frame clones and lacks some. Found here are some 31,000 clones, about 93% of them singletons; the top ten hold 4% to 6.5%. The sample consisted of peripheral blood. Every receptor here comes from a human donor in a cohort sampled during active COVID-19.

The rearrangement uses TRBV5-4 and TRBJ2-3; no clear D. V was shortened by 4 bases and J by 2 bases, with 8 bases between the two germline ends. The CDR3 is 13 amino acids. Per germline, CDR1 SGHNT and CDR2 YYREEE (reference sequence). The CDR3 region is CASSPPVTDTQYF. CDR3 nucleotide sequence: TGTGCCAGCAGCCCACCAGTCACAGATACGCAGTATTTT.

The CDR3 region is CASSLDGTTFDTQYF. The CDR3 DNA reads TGTGCCAGCAGCTTAGATGGGACAACCTTCGATACGCAGTATTTT. The rearrangement uses TRBV7-9 and TRBJ2-3, with D tentatively TRBD1 (6 bases). V gave up 1 base and J gave up 6 bases, with 14 bases separating them. CDR3 length: 15 residues. The germline CDR1 and CDR2 sequences are SEHNR and FQNEAQ (reference sequence).

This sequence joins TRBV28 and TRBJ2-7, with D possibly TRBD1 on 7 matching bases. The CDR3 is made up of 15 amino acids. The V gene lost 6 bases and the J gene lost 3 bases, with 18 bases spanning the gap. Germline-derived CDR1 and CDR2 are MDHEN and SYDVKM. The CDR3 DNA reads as TGTGCCAGCAGATTCGGAGGGGGCGACCTCTACGAGCAGTACTTC. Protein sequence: CASRFGGGDLYEQYF.

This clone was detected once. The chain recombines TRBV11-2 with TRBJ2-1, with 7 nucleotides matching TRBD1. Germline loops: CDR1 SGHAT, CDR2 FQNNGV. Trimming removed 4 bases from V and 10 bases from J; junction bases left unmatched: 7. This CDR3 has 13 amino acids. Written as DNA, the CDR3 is TGTGCCAGCAGCTCCGGACAGGTACGGGAGCAGTTCTTC. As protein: CASSSGQVREQFF.

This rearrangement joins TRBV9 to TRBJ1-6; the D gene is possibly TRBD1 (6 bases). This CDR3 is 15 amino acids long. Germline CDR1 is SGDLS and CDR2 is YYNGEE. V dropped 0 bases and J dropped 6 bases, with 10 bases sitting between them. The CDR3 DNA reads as TGTGCCAGCAGCGTAGAGGCAGGGGCTAATTCACCCCTCCACTTT. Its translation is CASSVEAGANSPLHF. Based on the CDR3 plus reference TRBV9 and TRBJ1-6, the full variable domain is DSGVTQTPKHLITATGQRVTLRCSPRSGDLSVYWYQQSLDQGLQFLIQYYNGEERAKGNILERFSAQQFPDLHSELNLSSLELGDSALYFCASSVEAGANSPLHFGNGTRLTVT.

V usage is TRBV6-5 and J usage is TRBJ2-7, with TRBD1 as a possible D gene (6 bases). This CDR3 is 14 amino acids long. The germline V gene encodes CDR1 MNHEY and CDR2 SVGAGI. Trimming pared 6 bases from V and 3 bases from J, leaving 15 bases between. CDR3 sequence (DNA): TGTGCCAGCAGGGGGGCAGAGCCGGGCTACGAGCAGTACTTC. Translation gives CASRGAEPGYEQYF.

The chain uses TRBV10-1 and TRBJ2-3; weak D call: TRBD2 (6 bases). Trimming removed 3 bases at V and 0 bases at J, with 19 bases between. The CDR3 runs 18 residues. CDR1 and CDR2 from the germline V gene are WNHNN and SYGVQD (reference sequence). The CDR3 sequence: CASSEEDIAGRSTDTQYF. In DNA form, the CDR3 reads TGCGCCAGCAGTGAAGAGGATATCGCGGGGCGAAGCACAGATACGCAGTATTTT.

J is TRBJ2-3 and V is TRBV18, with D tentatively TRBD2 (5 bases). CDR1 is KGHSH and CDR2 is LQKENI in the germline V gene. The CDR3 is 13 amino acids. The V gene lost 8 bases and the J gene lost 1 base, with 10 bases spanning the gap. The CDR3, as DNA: TGTGCCAGCGGGAATAGCGGCACAGATACGCAGTATTTT. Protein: CASGNSGTDTQYF.

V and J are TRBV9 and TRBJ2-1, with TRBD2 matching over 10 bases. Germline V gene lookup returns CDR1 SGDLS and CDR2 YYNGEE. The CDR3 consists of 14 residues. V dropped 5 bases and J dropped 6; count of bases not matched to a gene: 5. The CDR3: CASRERGGTNEQFF. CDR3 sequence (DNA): TGTGCCAGCAGGGAGCGGGGGGGGACCAATGAGCAGTTCTTC.

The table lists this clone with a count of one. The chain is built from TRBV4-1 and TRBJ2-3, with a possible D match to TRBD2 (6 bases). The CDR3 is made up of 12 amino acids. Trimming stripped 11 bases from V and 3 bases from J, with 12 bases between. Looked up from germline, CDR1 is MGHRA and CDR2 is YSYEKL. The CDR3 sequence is CACGDWTDTQYF. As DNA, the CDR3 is TGCGCCTGCGGGGATTGGACAGATACGCAGTATTTT.

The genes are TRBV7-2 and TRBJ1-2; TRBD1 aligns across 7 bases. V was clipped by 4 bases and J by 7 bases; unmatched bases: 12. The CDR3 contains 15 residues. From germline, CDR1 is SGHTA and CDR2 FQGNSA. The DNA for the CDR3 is TGTGCCAGCAGCTACCCGGACAGGTTAACTAGTGGCTACACCTTC. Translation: CASSYPDRLTSGYTF.

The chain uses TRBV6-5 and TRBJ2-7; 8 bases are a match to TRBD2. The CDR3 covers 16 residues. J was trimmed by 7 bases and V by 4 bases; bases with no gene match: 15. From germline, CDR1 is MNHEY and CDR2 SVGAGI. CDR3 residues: CASSSPWAGGGEEQYF. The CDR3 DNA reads TGTGCCAGCAGTTCCCCTTGGGCGGGAGGTGGAGAAGAGCAGTACTTC.

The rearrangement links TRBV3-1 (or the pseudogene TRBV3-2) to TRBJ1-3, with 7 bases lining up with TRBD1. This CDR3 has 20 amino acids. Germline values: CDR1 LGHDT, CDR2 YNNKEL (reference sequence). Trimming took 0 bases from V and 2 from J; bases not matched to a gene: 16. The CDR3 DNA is TGTGCCAGCAGCCAAGATTCTCGTTGGGACAGCTTTCACCCTGGAAACACCATATATTTT. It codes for CASSQDSRWDSFHPGNTIYF.

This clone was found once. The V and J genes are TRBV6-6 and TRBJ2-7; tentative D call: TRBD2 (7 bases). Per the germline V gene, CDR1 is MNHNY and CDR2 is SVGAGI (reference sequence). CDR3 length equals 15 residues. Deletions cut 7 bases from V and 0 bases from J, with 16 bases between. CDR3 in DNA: TGTGCCAGCATCCAGGATGCGGGGGCCTCCTACGAGCAGTACTTC. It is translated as CASIQDAGASYEQYF.

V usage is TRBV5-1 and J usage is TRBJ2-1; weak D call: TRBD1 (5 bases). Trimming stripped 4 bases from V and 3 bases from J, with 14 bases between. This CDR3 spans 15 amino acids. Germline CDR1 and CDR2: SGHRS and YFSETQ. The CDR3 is CASSQNTGNYNEQFF. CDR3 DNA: TGCGCCAGCAGCCAGAATACAGGAAACTACAATGAGCAGTTCTTC.

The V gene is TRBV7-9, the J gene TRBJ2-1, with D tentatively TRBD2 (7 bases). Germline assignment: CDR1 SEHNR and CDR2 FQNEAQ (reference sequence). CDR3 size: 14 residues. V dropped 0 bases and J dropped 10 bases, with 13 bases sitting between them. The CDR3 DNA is TGTGCCAGCAGCTTAGCGTGGGGGGGCCGAGAGCAGTTCTTC. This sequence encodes CASSLAWGGREQFF.

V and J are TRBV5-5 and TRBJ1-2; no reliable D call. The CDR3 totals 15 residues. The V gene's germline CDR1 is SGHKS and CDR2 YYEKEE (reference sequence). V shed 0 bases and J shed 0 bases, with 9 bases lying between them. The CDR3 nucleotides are TGTGCCAGCAGCTTGGGTCAGACATCTAACTATGGCTACACCTTC. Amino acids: CASSLGQTSNYGYTF.

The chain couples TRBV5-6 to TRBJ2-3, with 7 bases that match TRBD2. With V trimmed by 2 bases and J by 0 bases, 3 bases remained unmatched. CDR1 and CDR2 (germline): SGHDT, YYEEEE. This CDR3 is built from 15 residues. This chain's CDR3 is CASSFGGVSTDTQYF. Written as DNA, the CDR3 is TGTGCCAGCAGCTTTGGGGGGGTGAGCACAGATACGCAGTATTTT.

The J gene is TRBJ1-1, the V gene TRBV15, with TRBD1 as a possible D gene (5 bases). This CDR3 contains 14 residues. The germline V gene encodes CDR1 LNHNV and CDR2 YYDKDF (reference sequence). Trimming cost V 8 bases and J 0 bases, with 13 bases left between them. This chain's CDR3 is CATRGGGVNTEAFF. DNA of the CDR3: TGTGCCACCCGTGGGGGAGGCGTGAACACTGAAGCTTTCTTT.

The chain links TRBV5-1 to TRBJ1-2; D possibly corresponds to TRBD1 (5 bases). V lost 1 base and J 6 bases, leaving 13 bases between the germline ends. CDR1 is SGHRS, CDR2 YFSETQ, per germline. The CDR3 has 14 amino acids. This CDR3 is CASSLYGGSDGYTF. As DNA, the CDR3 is TGCGCCAGCAGCTTGTACGGGGGATCCGATGGCTACACCTTC.

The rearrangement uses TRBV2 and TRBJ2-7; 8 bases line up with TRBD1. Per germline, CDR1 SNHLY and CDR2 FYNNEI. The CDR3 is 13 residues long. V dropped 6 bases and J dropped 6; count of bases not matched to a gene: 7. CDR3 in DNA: TGTGCCAGCAGCGTCAGGGGGCTCTCCGAGCAGTACTTC. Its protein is CASSVRGLSEQYF.

The CDR3 region is CASSLTEGLDGYTF. The CDR3 DNA follows: TGTGCCAGCTCACTAACGGAGGGTCTCGATGGCTACACCTTC. The V and J genes are TRBV18 and TRBJ1-2; D ambiguous. This CDR3 is 14 amino acids long. Per germline, CDR1 KGHSH and CDR2 LQKENI. V dropped 4 bases and J dropped 6 bases, with 15 bases sitting between them. Full variable domain (remainder filled in from reference TRBV18 and TRBJ1-2): NAGVMQNPRHLVRRRGQEARLRCSPMKGHSHVYWYRQLPEEGLKFMVYLQKENIIDESGMPKERFSAEFPKEGPSILRIQQVVRGDSAAYFCASSLTEGLDGYTFGSGTRLTVV.